A selection of T cell receptor beta chains follows, all from one sample in a study of T cell responses to AZD1222 COVID-19 vaccine. TCRdb keeps only in-frame clones here, not all; method: immunoSEQ multiplex PCR. In the table there are some 40,000 clones, 60% to 85% of which are singletons. Sequences were derived from peripheral blood, sampled on day 0 of AZD1222 vaccination. Every receptor here comes from an adult in good health. The CDR3 runs from the conserved cysteine through the conserved F or W. Fields, in order: J gene, clone size, D gene, V gene, CDR3 protein, CDR3 DNA. A D gene is named only where the DNA matches it firmly. The size field is filled for only some rows; it gives once, few, many or a size class.

j_gene: TRBJ1-6; abundance: .; d_gene: .; v_gene: TRBV3-1/TRBV3-2; CDR3aa: CASSQDPGSANSPLHF; CDR3nt: TGTGCCAGCAGCCAAGATCCCGGATCGGCTAATTCACCCCTCCACTTT
j_gene: TRBJ2-3; abundance: .; d_gene: .; v_gene: TRBV28; CDR3aa: CASSPYTDTQYF; CDR3nt: TGTGCCAGCAGCCCCTACACAGATACGCAGTATTTT
j_gene: TRBJ1-1; abundance: .; d_gene: .; v_gene: TRBV7-9; CDR3aa: CASSPFDMNTEAFF; CDR3nt: TGTGCCAGCAGCCCGTTCGATATGAACACTGAAGCTTTCTTT
j_gene: TRBJ1-4; abundance: .; d_gene: TRBD1; v_gene: TRBV7-2; CDR3aa: CASSPTGGNEKLFF; CDR3nt: TGTGCCAGCAGCCCGACAGGGGGCAATGAAAAACTGTTTTTT
j_gene: TRBJ1-1; abundance: .; d_gene: TRBD1; v_gene: TRBV30; CDR3aa: CAWSTGQGDLF; CDR3nt: TGTGCCTGGAGTACGGGACAGGGAGATCTATTT
j_gene: TRBJ1-1; abundance: .; d_gene: .; v_gene: TRBV6-2/TRBV6-3; CDR3aa: CASSYDKGWAFF; CDR3nt: TGTGCCAGCAGTTACGATAAGGGTTGGGCTTTCTTT
j_gene: TRBJ1-3; abundance: .; d_gene: .; v_gene: TRBV11-3; CDR3aa: CASSLRTVGNTIYF; CDR3nt: TGTGCCAGCAGCTTACGGACAGTTGGAAACACCATATATTTT
j_gene: TRBJ2-7; abundance: .; d_gene: .; v_gene: TRBV11-3; CDR3aa: CASSSDTYEQYF; CDR3nt: TGTGCCAGCAGCTCAGACACCTACGAGCAGTACTTC
j_gene: TRBJ2-3; abundance: few; d_gene: .; v_gene: TRBV7-9; CDR3aa: CASSFQQTTDTQYF; CDR3nt: TGTGCCAGCAGCTTCCAACAGACCACAGATACGCAGTATTTT
j_gene: TRBJ1-4; abundance: .; d_gene: .; v_gene: TRBV5-1; CDR3aa: CASSLGNRISTNEKLFF; CDR3nt: TGCGCCAGCTCTTTGGGGAACAGGATTTCAACTAATGAAAAACTGTTTTTT
j_gene: TRBJ2-2; abundance: .; d_gene: TRBD2; v_gene: TRBV11-3; CDR3aa: CASSLTLGLAGINTGELFF; CDR3nt: TGTGCCAGCAGCTTAACCCTGGGACTAGCGGGGATTAACACCGGGGAGCTGTTTTTT
j_gene: TRBJ2-7; abundance: .; d_gene: .; v_gene: TRBV5-6; CDR3aa: CASSLLDRSYEQYF; CDR3nt: TGTGCCAGCAGCTTGTTGGACAGATCCTACGAGCAGTACTTC
j_gene: TRBJ2-3; abundance: few; d_gene: TRBD2; v_gene: TRBV7-2; CDR3aa: CASSPPGLASDTQYF; CDR3nt: TGTGCCAGCAGCCCTCCGGGACTAGCTTCAGATACGCAGTATTTT
j_gene: TRBJ1-6; abundance: few; d_gene: .; v_gene: TRBV28; CDR3aa: CASRGPESPLHF; CDR3nt: TGTGCCAGCCGAGGGCCGGAGTCACCCCTCCACTTT
j_gene: TRBJ1-1; abundance: few; d_gene: TRBD1; v_gene: TRBV6-2/TRBV6-3; CDR3aa: CASSPQGVEAFF; CDR3nt: TGTGCCAGCAGTCCACAGGGGGTTGAAGCTTTCTTT
j_gene: TRBJ1-1; abundance: few; d_gene: .; v_gene: TRBV30; CDR3aa: CAWTRILGAFF; CDR3nt: TGTGCCTGGACGCGGATTCTCGGGGCTTTCTTT
j_gene: TRBJ1-1; abundance: .; d_gene: .; v_gene: TRBV12-3/TRBV12-4; CDR3aa: CASSLAGSSEAFF; CDR3nt: TGTGCCAGCAGTTTGGCAGGGTCTTCTGAAGCTTTCTTT